The 12 T cell receptor beta chains reported below all come from one sample, sequenced in a study of CD4 T cells in relation to SARS-CoV-2 and coronaviruses (dated by TCRdb to the early 2020s). CD4+ T cells from unexposed donors were collected before the COVID-19 pandemic (2011-2018). After roughly 11 days of culture, CD4+ T cells were isolated with the EasySep CD4+ T cell isolation kit. Library creation used the immunoSEQ multiplex PCR assay. The source is immuneACCESS, and TCRdb retained only in-frame sequences with V and J called. Part of the clones is not carried over; for the studies checked, unresolved V genes explain less than half of this, and the remainder is unexplained. Within this sample are around 26,000 clones, with 60% to 80% of them counted one time only. The ten largest make up under 30% of the sample. These TCRs are of unknown antigen specificity. Sequencing used CD4+ T cells from PBMCs, cultured in vitro. The receptor source for this set is a human donor in good health.

The chain links TRBV7-2 to TRBJ1-2; no clear D gene. Trimming shortened V by 4 bases and J by 4 bases, and 7 bases separated the two germline ends. Germline V gene sequence: CDR1 SGHTA, CDR2 FQGNSA. The CDR3 consists of 12 residues. CDR3: CASSSGTYGYTF. CDR3 sequence (DNA): TGTGCCAGCAGCTCGGGAACCTATGGCTACACCTTC.

Worth noting for this clone: Other nucleotide sequences in the sample specify the same CDR3. The gene calls are TRBV27 and TRBJ2-6, with TRBD2 as a possible D gene (5 bases). This CDR3 spans 15 amino acids. Trimming took off 6 bases at V and 3 bases at J, with 12 bases between the two ends. Germline V gene data show CDR1 as MNHEY and CDR2 as SMNVEV (reference sequence). The CDR3 here is CASRPRGSGANVLTF. CDR3 nucleotides: TGTGCCAGCAGACCCCGAGGGAGTGGGGCCAACGTCCTGACTTTC.

The rearrangement joins TRBV6-5 to TRBJ1-2, with D possibly matching TRBD1 (5 bases). Germline assignment: CDR1 MNHEY and CDR2 SVGAGI. The CDR3 is 14 residues long. Trimming pared 5 bases from V and 3 bases from J, leaving 13 bases between. The CDR3 bases are TGTGCCAGCAGTCCCGGGACGCATTACTATGGCTACACCTTC. It translates to CASSPGTHYYGYTF.

The chain links TRBV6-5 to TRBJ1-5; no definite D call. The CDR3 length is 10 residues. CDR1 and CDR2 from the germline V gene are MNHEY and SVGAGI. CDR3 protein: CSHGNQPQHF. DNA of the CDR3: TGTTCCCACGGCAATCAGCCCCAGCATTTT.

The V gene is TRBV10-2, the J gene TRBJ1-4, with 7 bases identical to TRBD1. The J segment lost 5 bases and the V segment lost 4 bases, leaving 4 bases of the junction unmatched. The CDR3 contains 14 residues. CDR1 WSHSY and CDR2 SAAADI come from the germline V gene. CDR3 nucleotides: TGCGCCAGCAGTGCAGGGGGGGAAAATGAAAAACTGTTTTTT. Its protein is CASSAGGENEKLFF.

In DNA form, the CDR3 reads TGTGCCAGCAGTTTTGAACTTAGAGGCGGGGGCGAGCAGTACTTC. Translated: CASSFELRGGGEQYF. The J gene is TRBJ2-7, the V gene TRBV6-5; 7 nucleotides align to TRBD2. This CDR3 is 15 amino acids long. With V trimmed by 4 bases and J by 6 bases, 12 bases remained unmatched. Per germline, CDR1 MNHEY and CDR2 SVGAGI.

The chain is built from TRBV7-3 and TRBJ2-3; D is unresolved. Deletions cut 1 base from V and 1 base from J, with 6 bases between. CDR1 is SGHTA and CDR2 is FQGTGA in the germline V gene. The CDR3 consists of 14 residues. CDR3 residues: CASSLNARTDTQYF. The CDR3 nucleotides read TGTGCCAGCAGCTTAAACGCCCGCACAGATACGCAGTATTTT.

The CDR3, as DNA: TGCGCCAGCAGCCGACATGTAGGGACAGATGGGGCTAATGAAAAACTGTTTTTT. This sequence encodes CASSRHVGTDGANEKLFF. The rearrangement links TRBV4-3 to TRBJ1-4; 7 nucleotides agree with TRBD1. Per the germline V gene, CDR1 is LGHNA and CDR2 is YSLEER. Trimming took 4 bases from V and 3 from J; bases not matched to a gene: 14. This CDR3 has 18 amino acids.

This sequence joins TRBV7-3 and TRBJ2-2; 7 nucleotides align to TRBD2. The trim removed 6 bases at V and 2 bases at J, leaving 9 bases unmatched. This CDR3 contains 16 residues. The germline V gene has CDR1 SGHTA and CDR2 FQGTGA. The CDR3 DNA reads TGTGCCAGCAGTCGCTCGGGGGGTCCAAACACCGGGGAGCTGTTTTTT. Amino acids: CASSRSGGPNTGELFF.

The rearrangement joins TRBV11-3 to TRBJ1-3; D remains ambiguous. The CDR3 spans 13 residues. Trimming pared 0 bases from V and 2 bases from J, leaving 2 bases between. The germline gives CDR1 SGHNT, CDR2 YENEEA. The CDR3 nucleotides are TGTGCCAGCAGCTTAGACCCTGGAAACACCATATATTTT. Encoded protein: CASSLDPGNTIYF.

The chain carries TRBV2 and TRBJ1-4; 7 bases fit TRBD1. Unmatched junction bases numbered 7, after V lost 6 bases and J lost 6 bases. CDR1 and CDR2 (germline): SNHLY, FYNNEI. This CDR3 contains 14 residues. The CDR3 nucleotides are TGTGCCAGCAGGCCCCCCGGGACAGATGAAAAACTGTTTTTT. Protein: CASRPPGTDEKLFF.

V and J are TRBV4-3 and TRBJ2-7; 10 positions match TRBD1. The ends lost 0 bases at V and 0 bases at J; junction bases unmatched: 11. The CDR3 runs 19 residues. Germline CDR1 LGHNA, CDR2 YSLEER. For the CDR3, the DNA is TGCGCCAGCAGCCAAGATAGAGGGTCGGGGACAGGGGACTCCTACGAGCAGTACTTC. Amino acids: CASSQDRGSGTGDSYEQYF.